A single T cell receptor (beta chain) is shown here with its context. No antigen is known for it. The data originate from a study of OX40 agonist ivuxolimab in advanced cancers. Study information: In this cohort, patients received ivuxolimab, an agonistic anti-OX40 (CD134) antibody. Patients achieving partial responses numbered three: one hepatocellular carcinoma case and two cutaneous melanoma cases.

Clones were read by immunoSEQ multiplex PCR, and TCRdb kept only the in-frame ones, dropping some. The repertoire holds around 70,000 clones, around 80% seen once, with approximately 6.7% in the top ten. Per germline, CDR1 MGHRA and CDR2 YSYEKL. CDR3 length: 14 amino acids. V was clipped by 4 bases and J by 0 bases, with 9 bases between them. Study results and caveats: Among expanded peripheral T cells, antigen specificity went undetermined. At 0.1 to 3.0 mg/kg, clonal expansion of CD4+ and CD8+ blood T cells had occurred by week 6.

The TCR originated in an adult with an advanced solid tumor such as melanoma, head and neck, liver or kidney cancer. The sample in question was CD4+ or CD8+ T cells sorted from blood, obtained in a trial of the OX40 agonist ivuxolimab. V usage is TRBV4-1 and J usage is TRBJ2-5; D is possibly TRBD1 (6 bases). The CDR3 sequence is CASSRQEYQETQYF. The CDR3 DNA follows: TGCGCCAGCAGCCGACAGGAATACCAAGAGACCCAGTACTTC.